The T cell receptor (beta chain) under discussion was sequenced for a study of shared clonotypes between healthy human individuals. For the study at large: Donor ages ranged 18 to 49 years: a couple of women, a few men.

Authors' processing steps: As immunoSEQ supplied junction-only sequences (without quality scores), filtering differed. The repertoire was sequenced with immunoSEQ multiplex PCR; TCRdb's copy has only in-frame clones and lacks some. The V and J calls and the clone size are those of that table, but D and trimming were determined from the DNA. The table includes hundreds of thousands of clones, around 76% detected once. Looked up from germline, CDR1 is SQVTM and CDR2 is ANQGSEA. The CDR3 extends over 11 amino acids. V was shortened by 8 bases and J by 7 bases, with 11 bases between the two germline ends.

This receptor was obtained from a woman in her 40s in good health. Some clones in this sample may be carry-over from other donors' samples. The chain couples TRBV29-1 to TRBJ1-4; D not certain. Sequenced sample: PBMCs. Here the CDR3 reads CSSPVGEKLFF. The CDR3, as DNA: TGCAGCTCTCCCGTAGGTGAAAAACTGTTTTTT. The whole variable domain, remainder taken from reference TRBV29-1 and TRBJ1-4, is SAVISQKPSRDICQRGTSLTIQCQVDSQVTMMFWYRQQPGQSLTLIATANQGSEATYESGFVIDKFPISRPNLTFSTLTVSNMSPEDSSIYLCSSPVGEKLFFGSGTQLSVL.